The sequence of this TCR beta chain was determined in a study of cytomegalovirus exposure and HLA in healthy donors. Regarding this clone: Its antigen remains unknown.

Study outcomes and limitations: A cluster of highly shared sequence variants was likely a sequencing artifact. In vitro, three CMV-associated chains proved specific for CMV antigens. Follow-up analysis later connected one missense variant in DCLRE1C with trimming of TCR beta V- and J-genes. Presence/absence analyses supposed approximately even sequencing depth among donors.

This PCR relied on a set of 60 Vbeta primers and 13 Jbeta primers. Profiled with immunoSEQ multiplex PCR; TCRdb holds only in-frame clones, not every one. Of more than 95,000 clones listed, less than 85% are singletons. Germline V lookup: CDR1 SNHLY, CDR2 FYNNEI. V gave up 8 bases and J gave up 4 bases, with 6 bases separating them. The CDR3 totals 10 residues. This receptor was obtained from a woman aged 18-35 years in good health and CMV-seropositive. The chain couples TRBV2 to TRBJ2-7; D gene unclear. The material sequenced was PBMCs. CDR3 nucleotides: TGTGCCAGCCAATTGTACGAGCAGTACTTC. Translating it yields CASQLYEQYF.